This passage covers 5 T cell receptor beta chains from one sample sequenced in a study of T cells in Graves' hyperthyroidism and ophthalmopathy. Amplification of TCR beta CDR3 regions used RNA as the template. Primed by the HTBI set, a first-round RT-PCR was run on the TCR CDR3. One entry per CDR3 protein, called by TCRdb with MiXCR from the multiplex PCR reads. The sample yields hundreds of thousands of distinct CDR3 sequences, less than 25% seen once. The sequencing input was blood. These receptors were collected from a woman in her seventies with Graves' ophthalmopathy.

This clonotype was observed a handful of times. This rearrangement joins TRBV2 to TRBJ1-4; D is unclear. Deletions cut 1 base from V and 7 bases from J, with 4 bases between. Germline CDR1 and CDR2: SNHLY and FYNNEI. This CDR3 has 12 residues. The CDR3 nucleotides are TGTGCCAGCAGTGAAGGGGTTGAAAAACTGTTTTTT. Its translation: CASSEGVEKLFF.

The chain joins TRBV5-5 to TRBJ2-5; possibly TRBD1 for D (6 bases). CDR3 size: 17 residues. The V gene lost 2 bases and the J gene lost 2 bases, with 19 bases spanning the gap. CDR1 SGHKS and CDR2 YYEKEE come from the germline V gene (reference sequence). The CDR3 sequence is CASSLGIRTAQQETQYF. The CDR3 nucleotides are TGTGCCAGCAGCTTAGGGATTAGGACAGCTCAACAAGAGACCCAGTACTTC.

As concerns this clonotype: This may be a read error, as it is one base from a much larger clone. This CDR3 is CASSFRSGYTF. As DNA, the CDR3 is TGTGCCAGCAGTTTCCGGTCCGGCTACACCTTC. The rearrangement uses TRBV28 and TRBJ1-2; D unresolved. The CDR3 loop spans 11 amino acids. Germline assignment: CDR1 MDHEN and CDR2 SYDVKM. The V end lost 3 bases, the J end lost 8 bases, and 7 bases lay between the germline ends.

V gene TRBV5-1 combines with J gene TRBJ2-7, with unresolved D. The germline V gene encodes CDR1 SGHRS and CDR2 YFSETQ. V lost 4 bases to trimming and J lost 6 bases, with 8 bases between them. This CDR3 spans 11 amino acids. In nucleotides, the CDR3 is TGCGCCAGCAGCCATAACGGCGAGCAGTACTTC. The encoded protein is CASSHNGEQYF.

This rearrangement joins TRBV11-3 to TRBJ2-1; a weak D match, TRBD2 (6 bases). V was cut by 4 bases and J by 10 bases, with 14 bases left in between. This CDR3 spans 13 amino acids. Germline loops: CDR1 SGHNT, CDR2 YENEEA. CDR3 nucleotide sequence: TGTGCCAGCAGCTCAACCCTGCTAGCGGAGCAGTTCTTC. It specifies CASSSTLLAEQFF.